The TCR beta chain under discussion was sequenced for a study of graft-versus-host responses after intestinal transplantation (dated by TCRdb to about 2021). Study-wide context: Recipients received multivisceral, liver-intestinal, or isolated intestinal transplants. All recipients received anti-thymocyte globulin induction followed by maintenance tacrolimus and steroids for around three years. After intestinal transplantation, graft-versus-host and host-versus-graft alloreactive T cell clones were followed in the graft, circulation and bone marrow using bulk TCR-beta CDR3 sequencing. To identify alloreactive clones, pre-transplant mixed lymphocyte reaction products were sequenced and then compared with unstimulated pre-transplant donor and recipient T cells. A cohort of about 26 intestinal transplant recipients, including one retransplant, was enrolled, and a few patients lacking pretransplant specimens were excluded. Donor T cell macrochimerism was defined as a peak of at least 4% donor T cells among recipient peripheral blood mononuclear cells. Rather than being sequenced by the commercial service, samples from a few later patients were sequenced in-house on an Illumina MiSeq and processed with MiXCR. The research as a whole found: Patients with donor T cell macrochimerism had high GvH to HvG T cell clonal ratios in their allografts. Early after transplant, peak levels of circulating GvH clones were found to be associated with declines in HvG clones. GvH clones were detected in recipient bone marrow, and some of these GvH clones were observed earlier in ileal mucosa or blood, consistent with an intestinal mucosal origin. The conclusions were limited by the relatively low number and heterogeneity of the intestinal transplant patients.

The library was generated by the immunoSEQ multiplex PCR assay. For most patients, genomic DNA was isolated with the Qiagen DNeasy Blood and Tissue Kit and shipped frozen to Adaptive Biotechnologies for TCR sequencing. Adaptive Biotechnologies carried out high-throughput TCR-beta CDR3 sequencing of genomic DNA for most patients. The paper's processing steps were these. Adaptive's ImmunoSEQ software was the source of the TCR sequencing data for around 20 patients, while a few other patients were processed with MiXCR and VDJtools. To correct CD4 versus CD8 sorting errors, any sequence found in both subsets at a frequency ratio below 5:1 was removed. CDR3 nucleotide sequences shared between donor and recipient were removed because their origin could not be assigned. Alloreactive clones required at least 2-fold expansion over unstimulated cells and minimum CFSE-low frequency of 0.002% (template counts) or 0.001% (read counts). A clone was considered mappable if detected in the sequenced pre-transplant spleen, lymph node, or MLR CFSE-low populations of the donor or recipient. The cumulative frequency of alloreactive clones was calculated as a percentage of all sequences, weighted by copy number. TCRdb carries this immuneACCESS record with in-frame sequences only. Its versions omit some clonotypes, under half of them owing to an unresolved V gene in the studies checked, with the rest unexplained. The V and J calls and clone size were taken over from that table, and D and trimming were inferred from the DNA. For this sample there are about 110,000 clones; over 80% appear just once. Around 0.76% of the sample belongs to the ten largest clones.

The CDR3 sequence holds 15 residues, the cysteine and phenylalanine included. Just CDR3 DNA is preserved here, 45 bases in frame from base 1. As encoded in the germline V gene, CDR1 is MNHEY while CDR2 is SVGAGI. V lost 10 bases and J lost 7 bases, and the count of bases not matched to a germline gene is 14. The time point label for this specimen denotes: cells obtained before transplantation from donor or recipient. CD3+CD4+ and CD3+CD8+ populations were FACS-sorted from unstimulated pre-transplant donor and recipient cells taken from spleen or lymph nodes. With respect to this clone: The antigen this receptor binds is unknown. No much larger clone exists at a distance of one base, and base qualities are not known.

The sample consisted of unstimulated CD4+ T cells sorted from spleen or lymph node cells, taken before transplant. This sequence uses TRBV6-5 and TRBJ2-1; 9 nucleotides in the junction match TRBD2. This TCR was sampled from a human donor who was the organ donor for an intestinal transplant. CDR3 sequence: CATNGGRAHYNEQFF. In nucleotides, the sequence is TGTGCCACCAACGGCGGGAGGGCTCATTATAATGAGCAGTTCTTC.